This T cell receptor (beta chain) was retrieved from a study of naive and memory T cell subsets. Whole-study results and caveats: Possibly reflecting memory cells re-expressing CD45RA, a few larger clonotypes occurred in naive repertoires, especially CD8. In CD4 and CD8 cells, diversity dropped from naive through EMRA.

Cells stained for CD3, CD4, CD8, CD45RA, CD27 and viability were sorted into four CD45RA/CD27 subsets. Two oligonucleotides, mixed equimolar, formed the beta constant-region primer covering TRBC1 and TRBC2. Ligated cDNA was amplified by four rounds of PCR with nested alpha and beta constant-region primers and SP2. A 12-nucleotide UMI and the SP2 primer were added to the cDNA 3' end by oligonucleotide ligation. TCRdb re-called the UMI-ligation and nested PCR reads with MiXCR, one entry per CDR3 protein. The data show 150,000 or so distinct CDR3 sequences, approximately 24% seen once. The germline V and J ends were trimmed by 3 bases and 8 bases, with 9 bases remaining between them. The CDR3 consists of 13 residues. CDR1 KGHDR and CDR2 SFDVKD come from the germline V gene. In the case of this clonotype: Its matching antigen is unknown.

The sequence came from a human donor in good health. The chain carries TRBV24-1 and TRBJ1-4; D perhaps matches TRBD1 (5 bases). The sample consisted of naive CD4+ T cells from blood. The CDR3 nucleotides read TGTGCCACCAGTGATGAGAGGGGCGAAAAACTGTTTTTT. This encodes CATSDERGEKLFF.